The source of this TCR beta chain is a study of blood T cell repertoires in COVID-19. The table came from immunoSEQ multiplex PCR; TCRdb's copy has only in-frame clones and leaves some out. The sample includes about 80,000 clones, about four fifths of them seen just once. This clone was seen only a few times. The V gene lost 3 bases and the J gene lost 0 bases, with 15 bases spanning the gap. The CDR3 is made up of 17 amino acids. CDR1 and CDR2 from the germline V gene are LGHNT and FRNRAP. What was sequenced was peripheral blood. This TCR derives from a woman in her 70s with acute or convalescent COVID-19. This chain uses TRBV12-5 with TRBJ2-1; D might be TRBD2 (6 bases). The CDR3 region has the DNA TGTGCTAGTGGTTTAAGGAGGGAGAATAGCTCCTACAATGAGCAGTTCTTC. Residues: CASGLRRENSSYNEQFF.